Each of the 28 T cell receptor beta chains below was sequenced from the same sample in a study of T cells in Graves' hyperthyroidism and ophthalmopathy. Authors of the study amplified TCR beta CDR3 regions from RNA transcripts. First-round RT-PCR with HTBI primers amplified the TCR CDR3 region. A single record per CDR3 protein comes from TCRdb applying MiXCR to the multiplex PCR reads. The sample comprises about 600,000 distinct CDR3 sequences, around 15% of which are singletons, and less than 3.5% rests with the top ten. Sequencing was carried out using blood. The source is a woman between 35 and 50 years old with Graves' ophthalmopathy.

This clonotype was detected only a few times. The CDR3 here is CASSLVRVSGRGADTQYF. The CDR3 DNA reads as TGTGCCAGCAGCTTAGTACGAGTGAGCGGGAGGGGGGCAGATACGCAGTATTTT. The gene calls are TRBV7-9 and TRBJ2-3, with TRBD2 matching 10 bases. The germline V gene encodes CDR1 SEHNR and CDR2 FQNEAQ (reference sequence). There are 18 residues in the CDR3. After removal of 1 base from V and 4 bases from J, the junction contained 11 bases not matched to a gene.

In its sample, this clonotype was seen many times. The chain recombines TRBV20-1 with TRBJ2-7; D perhaps matches TRBD1 (6 bases). Germline CDR1 reads DFQATT; CDR2 reads SNEGSKA (reference sequence). This CDR3 region has 15 residues. V lost 6 bases and J lost 0, with 18 bases in between. In nucleotides, the CDR3 is TGCAGTGCCGGGTGGGGGCAGGGGAGCTCCTACGAGCAGTACTTC. It codes for CSAGWGQGSSYEQYF.

This clonotype was detected only a few times. The genes are TRBV28 and TRBJ2-6; weak D call: TRBD2 (5 bases). The CDR3 length is 16 residues. Trimming stripped 6 bases from V and 8 bases from J, with 20 bases between. The germline V gene encodes CDR1 MDHEN and CDR2 SYDVKM. CDR3 protein: CASSSGMGSGTNVLTF. The CDR3 DNA reads TGTGCCAGCAGCTCGGGGATGGGTTCCGGGACCAACGTCCTGACTTTC.

This clonotype has at least ten counts. The junction does not match germline at one end; this may be a read error. The genes are TRBV12-3 or TRBV12-4 and TRBJ2-5, with 9 bases aligning to TRBD2. CDR3 length: 16 amino acids. CDR3 loop: CASRLGGTSREETQYF. The DNA of the CDR3 is TGTGCCAGCAGGTTAGGGGGGACTAGCAGGGAAGAGACCCAGTACTTC.

CDR3 residues: CASSLGGGLAGPEQFF. In DNA form, the CDR3 reads TGTGCCAGCAGTTTGGGTGGGGGGCTAGCGGGGCCCGAGCAGTTCTTC. The V and J genes are TRBV27 and TRBJ2-1; 9 positions match TRBD2. V lost 3 bases to trimming and J lost 10 bases; unmatched junction nucleotides: 13. The CDR3 has 16 amino acids. Germline V gene sequence: CDR1 MNHEY, CDR2 SMNVEV (reference sequence).

The genes are TRBV2 and TRBJ1-1, with D tentatively TRBD1 (5 bases). Germline CDR1 reads SNHLY; CDR2 reads FYNNEI. The CDR3 loop spans 13 amino acids. Trimming took 11 bases from V and 2 from J, leaving 15 bases between them. CDR3 bases: TGTGCCGGCGGGGGGGAATATAACACTGAAGCTTTCTTT. This gives the protein CAGGGEYNTEAFF.

V and J are TRBV5-6 and TRBJ2-3; TRBD2 aligns across 11 bases. This CDR3 comprises 20 residues. Germline V lookup: CDR1 SGHDT, CDR2 YYEEEE. The trim removed 3 bases at V and 0 bases at J, leaving 15 bases unmatched. The CDR3 coding sequence is TGTGCCAGCAGCTCCCTGGGGCTAGCGGGGGGTCGTGCTAGCACAGATACGCAGTATTTT. Protein product: CASSSLGLAGGRASTDTQYF.

This clonotype turned up a few times. The gene calls are TRBV5-1 and TRBJ2-2; D is perhaps TRBD1 (5 bases). The germline V gene encodes CDR1 SGHRS and CDR2 YFSETQ. V lost 0 bases to trimming and J lost 6 bases, with 15 bases between them. The CDR3 extends over 16 amino acids. The DNA for the CDR3 is TGCGCCAGCAGCTTGGGGCAGGGCGTTGATGCCGGGGAGCTGTTTTTT. Protein: CASSLGQGVDAGELFF. Filled out from reference TRBV5-1 and TRBJ2-2, the complete variable domain reads KAGVTQTPRYLIKTRGQQVTLSCSPISGHRSVSWYQQTPGQGLQFLFEYFSETQRNKGNFPGRFSGRQFSNSRSEMNVSTLELGDSALYLCASSLGQGVDAGELFFGEGSRLTVL.

This chain links TRBV2 with TRBJ1-3; D not certain. The CDR3 sequence is 14 residues long. CDR1 and CDR2 (germline): SNHLY, FYNNEI. Trimming removed 2 bases from V and 4 bases from J, with 9 bases in between. CDR3 sequence (DNA): TGTGCCAGCAGTGAATTCGGGTCCGGAAACACCATATATTTT. Amino acid sequence: CASSEFGSGNTIYF.

This clonotype was picked up many times. The gene calls are TRBV12-3 or TRBV12-4 and TRBJ2-2; 13 bases align to TRBD2. CDR3 length: 20 residues. J lost 6 bases, V lost 3 bases, and 16 bases had no gene match. The CDR3 region has the DNA TGTGCCAGCAGTTTTCTCGGACTAGCGGGGGACCTAGCTAGGGCCGGGGAGCTGTTTTTT. Translating gives CASSFLGLAGDLARAGELFF.

The V gene is TRBV11-1, the J gene TRBJ2-7, with 7 bases lining up with TRBD2. Germline CDR1 reads SGHAT; CDR2 reads FQDESV (reference sequence). The CDR3 runs 15 residues. The V gene end was trimmed by 8 bases and the J gene end by 4 bases; junction bases not matched to a gene: 14. DNA for the CDR3: TGTGCCAGCGCCCCCTCCCGCGGGGGAGGGTACGAGCAGTACTTC. This encodes CASAPSRGGGYEQYF. Looking up the rest from reference TRBV11-1 and TRBJ2-7 gives the full variable domain: EAEVAQSPRYKITEKSQAVAFWCDPISGHATLYWYRQILGQGPELLVQFQDESVVDDSQLPKDRFSAERLKGVDSTLKIQPAELGDSAMYLCASAPSRGGGYEQYFGPGTRLTVT.

This clonotype was observed a few times. The chain combines TRBV4-1 with TRBJ1-1, with D perhaps TRBD1 (6 bases). Per germline, CDR1 MGHRA and CDR2 YSYEKL. V was trimmed by 6 bases and J by 3 bases, leaving 14 bases between them. The CDR3 has 14 residues. DNA of the CDR3: TGCGCCAGCAGTCGTCAGGGGCCCTACACTGAAGCTTTCTTT. Translation gives CASSRQGPYTEAFF.

This clonotype was detected a few times. The DNA of the CDR3 is TGTGCCTCGGGAGGGGGCTACACCTTC. Translation gives CASGGGYTF. The rearrangement uses TRBV30 and TRBJ1-2; no reliable D call. V was shortened by 7 bases and J by 8 bases, with 8 bases between the two germline ends. The germline gives CDR1 GTSNPN, CDR2 SVGIG (reference sequence). The CDR3 has 9 amino acids. The full variable domain, rest sourced from reference TRBV30 and TRBJ1-2, is SQTIHQWPATLVQPVGSPLSLECTVEGTSNPNLYWYRQAAGRGLQLLFYSVGIGQISSEVPQNLSASRPQDRQFILSSKKLLLSDSGFYLCASGGGYTFGSGTRLTVV.

This clonotype was recorded at least ten times. The gene calls are TRBV3-1 and TRBJ2-1; D is ambiguous. The CDR3 is 13 amino acids. Germline V gene lookup returns CDR1 LGHDT and CDR2 YNNKEL (reference sequence). The ends were cut back, 7 bases at V and 8 bases at J, with 15 bases in the middle. CDR3 protein: CASNLWHSDEQFF. CDR3 nucleotide sequence: TGTGCCAGCAACCTCTGGCATTCCGATGAGCAGTTCTTC.

This clonotype occurred many times. This sequence joins TRBV28 and TRBJ1-5; D not resolved. CDR3 length: 14 amino acids. Per germline, CDR1 MDHEN and CDR2 SYDVKM. V lost 3 bases, J lost 4 bases, and 10 bases lay in between. The CDR3 region is CASSFSGYNQPQHF. CDR3 sequence (DNA): TGTGCCAGCAGTTTTTCGGGGTATAATCAGCCCCAGCATTTT. Looking up the rest from reference TRBV28 and TRBJ1-5 gives the full variable domain: DVKVTQSSRYLVKRTGEKVFLECVQDMDHENMFWYRQDPGLGLRLIYFSYDVKMKEKGDIPEGYSVSREKKERFSLILESASTNQTSMYLCASSFSGYNQPQHFGDGTRLSIL.

The chain combines TRBV10-3 with TRBJ2-7; TRBD2 matches 14 bases. V lost 10 bases, J lost 6 bases, and 14 bases stayed unmatched. Germline lookup yields CDR1 ENHRY and CDR2 SYGVKD. The CDR3 sequence is 16 residues long. CDR3 amino acids: CATTPGTSGSGAEQYF. The CDR3 nucleotides are TGTGCCACCACACCCGGGACTAGCGGGAGTGGGGCCGAGCAGTACTTC.

Ten or more counts support this clonotype. DNA of the CDR3: TGCAGCGTTGAAGAAGGGACTAGTAGGAATGAGCAGTTCTTC. It translates to CSVEEGTSRNEQFF. The chain has TRBV29-1 and TRBJ2-1, with 8 nucleotides matching TRBD2. CDR3 size: 14 residues. Losses at the gene ends were 0 bases for V and 7 bases for J; bases not matched to a gene: 5. Germline V gene lookup returns CDR1 SQVTM and CDR2 ANQGSEA.

In its sample, this clonotype was seen many times. The chain has TRBV28 and TRBJ1-2, with a possible D match to TRBD1 (6 bases). Germline V gene sequence: CDR1 MDHEN, CDR2 SYDVKM. The CDR3 is made up of 13 amino acids. V lost 5 bases and J lost 4, with 11 bases in between. CDR3 in amino acids: CASSRGQPYGYTF. As DNA, the CDR3 is TGTGCCAGCAGTCGCGGACAGCCCTATGGCTACACCTTC.

There are many counts of this clonotype. The chain recombines TRBV7-2 with TRBJ1-1; 9 bases are shared with TRBD1. Germline-derived CDR1 and CDR2 are SGHTA and FQGNSA. J lost 1 base, V lost 1 base, and 10 bases had no gene match. This CDR3 is 18 amino acids long. CDR3: CASSLGGGQGLRNTEAFF. CDR3 nucleotide sequence: TGTGCCAGCAGCTTAGGGGGGGGACAGGGCTTGAGGAACACTGAAGCTTTCTTT.

This clonotype was counted many times. This chain links TRBV20-1 with TRBJ1-1, with D perhaps TRBD1 (5 bases). Trimming took 3 bases from V and 3 from J, leaving 11 bases between them. This CDR3 region has 13 residues. Per the germline V gene, CDR1 is DFQATT and CDR2 is SNEGSKA (reference sequence). CDR3 residues: CSASDSGDTEAFF. The CDR3 DNA sequence: TGCAGTGCTAGCGACAGTGGGGACACTGAAGCTTTCTTT.

Of note for this clonotype: An end of the junction does not agree with germline; a read error may underlie this. The rearrangement links TRBV2 to TRBJ1-1; D is perhaps TRBD1 (6 bases). This CDR3 is built from 12 residues. Germline-derived CDR1 and CDR2 are SNHLY and FYNNEI. As DNA, the CDR3 is TGTGCCAGCAGTGTGGGGGGGCGTTGGGTTCACTTT. It specifies CASSVGGRWVHF.

The chain is built from TRBV12-3 or TRBV12-4 and TRBJ2-3; 7 bases agree with TRBD1. V gave up 2 bases and J gave up 6 bases; unmatched junction bases: 8. This CDR3 contains 15 residues. CDR3: CASSLLRGGVDTQYF. CDR3 DNA sequence: TGTGCCAGCAGTTTATTAAGAGGGGGCGTGGATACGCAGTATTTT.

The chain couples TRBV6-2 or TRBV6-3 to TRBJ1-2; D call uncertain. Germline CDR1 reads MNHEY; CDR2 reads SVGEGT. The CDR3 length is 12 residues. Trimming shortened V by 7 bases and J by 6 bases, and 12 bases separated the two germline ends. CDR3 sequence reads: CASTGYLDGYTF. CDR3 in DNA: TGTGCCAGCACTGGTTATCTGGATGGCTACACCTTC.

V usage is TRBV3-1 and J usage is TRBJ1-4; 9 bases match TRBD1. Unmatched junction bases numbered 7, after V lost 4 bases and J lost 7 bases. CDR1 LGHDT and CDR2 YNNKEL come from the germline V gene (reference sequence). The CDR3 totals 15 residues. The CDR3 DNA reads as TGTGCCAGCAGCCCATACAGGGGGCAAAGTGAAAAACTGTTTTTT. This gives the protein CASSPYRGQSEKLFF.

Ten or more counts support this clonotype. The CDR3 spells CASTGPEGTEAFF. In DNA, the CDR3 is TGTGCCAGCACAGGCCCCGAGGGCACTGAAGCTTTCTTT. J is TRBJ1-1 and V is TRBV2; the D is unclear. CDR3 size: 13 residues. Trimming left V 7 bases short and J 4 bases short, with 13 bases between. CDR1 and CDR2 (germline): SNHLY, FYNNEI.

The V call is TRBV6-1, the J call TRBJ1-5, with D tentatively TRBD1 (5 bases). The CDR3 runs 15 residues. V lost 6 bases to trimming and J lost 1 base, with 13 bases between them. CDR1 is MNHNS and CDR2 is SASEGT in the germline V gene. The CDR3 region has the DNA TGTGCCAGCAGATGGACGACAGAAAGCAATCAGCCCCAGCATTTT. This translates into CASRWTTESNQPQHF.

This clonotype was detected many times. V is TRBV11-2 and J is TRBJ1-2; 9 bases are a match to TRBD1. V shed 1 base, J shed 6 bases, and the junction held 6 bases outside the gene matches. This CDR3 is built from 15 residues. Germline-derived CDR1 and CDR2 are SGHAT and FQNNGV. CDR3 bases: TGTGCCAGCAGCTTAGCGGGGACAGGGAGCGATGGCTACACCTTC. This gives the protein CASSLAGTGSDGYTF. The entire variable domain, with the rest obtained from reference TRBV11-2 and TRBJ1-2, is as follows: EAGVAQSPRYKIIEKRQSVAFWCNPISGHATLYWYQQILGQGPKLLIQFQNNGVVDDSQLPKDRFSAERLKGVDSTLKIQPAKLEDSAVYLCASSLAGTGSDGYTFGSGTRLTVV.

In its sample, this clonotype was seen many times. The rearrangement links TRBV11-2 to TRBJ1-1; D is ambiguous. The V end was cut by 1 base, the J end by 3 bases, with 6 bases between. Germline V lookup: CDR1 SGHAT, CDR2 FQNNGV. This CDR3 spans 13 amino acids. This CDR3 is CASSLAWDTEAFF. CDR3 DNA sequence: TGTGCCAGCAGCTTAGCGTGGGACACTGAAGCTTTCTTT.